These 18 T cell receptor beta chains were sequenced from one sample in a study of T cells in Graves' hyperthyroidism and ophthalmopathy. There were TCR beta CDR3 regions amplified from RNA transcripts. First-round RT-PCR targeting the TCR CDR3 was performed with the HTBI primer set. One entry per CDR3 protein, called by TCRdb with MiXCR from the multiplex PCR reads. The table has some 600,000 distinct CDR3 sequences, roughly 13% seen once. Input material: blood. These TCRs come from a woman aged 25-40 years with Graves' hyperthyroidism that later progressed to Graves' ophthalmopathy.

The chain joins TRBV12-3 or TRBV12-4 to TRBJ2-1; 10 bases are a match to TRBD2. The CDR3 totals 16 residues. Losses at the gene ends were 7 bases for V and 5 bases for J; bases not matched to a gene: 11. As DNA, the CDR3 is TGTGCCAGCACCACTCTAGGGACTAGCGAAAACAATGAGCAGTTCTTC. Translated, it gives CASTTLGTSENNEQFF.

At least ten counts were recorded for this clonotype. The V and J genes are TRBV9 and TRBJ2-7; 8 bases are a match to TRBD2. This CDR3 comprises 15 residues. V lost 3 bases, J lost 4 bases, and 9 bases stayed unmatched. The V gene's germline CDR1 is SGDLS and CDR2 YYNGEE. This chain's CDR3 is CASSELAGPGYEQYF. DNA for the CDR3: TGTGCCAGCAGCGAGCTAGCGGGCCCTGGTTACGAGCAGTACTTC. Drawing the rest from reference TRBV9 and TRBJ2-7, the complete variable domain is DSGVTQTPKHLITATGQRVTLRCSPRSGDLSVYWYQQSLDQGLQFLIQYYNGEERAKGNILERFSAQQFPDLHSELNLSSLELGDSALYFCASSELAGPGYEQYFGPGTRLTVT.

This clonotype was observed at least ten times. This chain uses TRBV6-2 or TRBV6-3 with TRBJ1-2; possible D gene TRBD1, 5 bases. V shed 2 bases and J shed 4 bases, with 5 bases lying between them. The CDR3 runs to 12 residues. Germline-derived CDR1 and CDR2 are MNHEY and SVGEGT. CDR3 nucleotide sequence: TGTGCCAGCAGTTACGGGGGCTATGGCTACACCTTC. Its protein product is CASSYGGYGYTF.

This clonotype has at least ten counts. The rearrangement uses TRBV27 and TRBJ1-6, with 9 bases matching TRBD1. The CDR3 is made up of 14 amino acids. The junction had 5 bases not matched to a gene; V was cut back by 7 bases and J by 7 bases. Germline loops: CDR1 MNHEY, CDR2 SMNVEV (reference sequence). The CDR3 nucleotides read TGTGCCAGCAAGAGGACAGGGGAGAATTCACCCCTCCACTTT. Protein: CASKRTGENSPLHF.

This clonotype has ten or more counts. The V gene is TRBV30, the J gene TRBJ2-7; D possibly matches TRBD1 or TRBD2 (6 bases each). The germline CDR1 and CDR2 sequences are GTSNPN and SVGIG (reference sequence). Between the trimmed V and J ends, which lost 2 bases and 5 bases, there was a span of 10 bases. This CDR3 comprises 12 residues. The DNA of the CDR3 is TGTGCCTGGAGTCGTAGGGGGGACGAGCAGTACTTC. Protein sequence: CAWSRRGDEQYF.

This clonotype was seen ten or more times. The rearrangement joins TRBV18 to TRBJ1-5, with 7 bases aligning to TRBD1. V trimming: 2 bases; J trimming: 3 bases; junction bases outside the gene matches: 7. The germline V gene has CDR1 KGHSH and CDR2 LQKENI. The CDR3 runs 16 residues. CDR3 DNA: TGTGCCAGCTCACCAGTCGGCAGGGGGTTCAATCAGCCCCAGCATTTT. Encoded protein: CASSPVGRGFNQPQHF.

This clonotype was detected ten times or more. The rearrangement links TRBV4-1 to TRBJ2-1; D call uncertain. CDR3 length: 13 amino acids. V was shortened by 1 base and J by 6 bases, with 7 bases between the two germline ends. Per the germline V gene, CDR1 is MGHRA and CDR2 is YSYEKL. As DNA, the CDR3 is TGCGCCAGCAGCCAAGGACTTTTCAATGAGCAGTTCTTC. Translation: CASSQGLFNEQFF.

This clonotype was detected ten times or more. J is TRBJ2-2 and V is TRBV12-3 or TRBV12-4; no definite D call. The CDR3 runs to 14 residues. The V end lost 3 bases, the J end lost 2 bases, and 7 bases lay between the germline ends. As DNA, the CDR3 is TGTGCCAGCAGTTTGCCCACTAACACCGGGGAGCTGTTTTTT. This encodes CASSLPTNTGELFF.

In its sample, this clonotype was seen many times. The chain has TRBV11-2 and TRBJ1-2, with D possibly TRBD1 on 6 matching bases. The CDR3 covers 14 residues. V gave up 5 bases and J gave up 5 bases, with 15 bases separating them. CDR1 SGHAT and CDR2 FQNNGV come from the germline V gene. The CDR3 reads CASSLTLTGYGYTF. The CDR3 DNA is TGTGCCAGCAGCCTCACGCTAACAGGGTATGGCTACACCTTC.

This clonotype was recorded many times. V gene TRBV11-3 combines with J gene TRBJ1-3, with D possibly being TRBD1 (6 bases). The CDR3 has 16 residues. Per the germline V gene, CDR1 is SGHNT and CDR2 is YENEEA. Trimming removed 2 bases at V and 3 bases at J, with 14 bases between. CDR3 DNA: TGTGCCAGCAGCTTACGGTCTCAGGGGATTGGAAACACCATATATTTT. It yields the protein CASSLRSQGIGNTIYF.

To note about this clonotype: An end of the junction does not agree with germline; a read error may underlie this. The chain couples TRBV7-2 to TRBJ2-7; tentative D call: TRBD1 (6 bases). This CDR3 comprises 15 residues. From germline, CDR1 is SGHTA and CDR2 FQGNSA. The DNA for the CDR3 is TGTGCCAGCAGCCCCCGGGACAAGGGCTCCTACAAGCAGTACTTC. This sequence encodes CASSPRDKGSYKQYF.

The V and J genes are TRBV6-1 and TRBJ2-7; D possibly corresponds to TRBD2 (5 bases). The V end was cut by 5 bases, the J end by 0 bases, with 14 bases between. This CDR3 comprises 15 residues. The germline gives CDR1 MNHNS, CDR2 SASEGT. CDR3 coding DNA: TGTGCCAGCAGTTCTAGTGGGAGTACCTCCTACGAGCAGTACTTC. Its protein product is CASSSSGSTSYEQYF.

The rearrangement uses TRBV29-1 and TRBJ2-3; 8 bases map to TRBD2. This CDR3 is built from 13 residues. From germline, CDR1 is SQVTM and CDR2 ANQGSEA. V was pared by 6 bases and J by 2 bases, with 4 bases of the junction left unmatched. Here the CDR3 DNA reads TGCAGCGTGCTCGGGAGGGACACAGATACGCAGTATTTT. It translates to CSVLGRDTDTQYF.

This clonotype was seen just once. The CDR3 bases are TGTGCCATTAGCCCGGGACAGGGGGAGACCCAGTACTTC. It is translated as CAISPGQGETQYF. V usage is TRBV6-1 and J usage is TRBJ2-5; 10 positions agree with TRBD1. CDR1 is MNHNS and CDR2 is SASEGT in the germline V gene. The CDR3 sequence is 13 residues long. Losses at the gene ends were 10 bases for V and 5 bases for J; bases not matched to a gene: 7.

CDR3 nucleotide sequence: TGCAGTGCTAGAAAACAGACTAGCGGCACCTACGAGCAGTACTTC. Encoded protein: CSARKQTSGTYEQYF. The chain recombines TRBV20-1 with TRBJ2-7, with 9 bases fitting TRBD2. The V gene end was trimmed by 2 bases and the J gene end by 2 bases; junction bases not matched to a gene: 7. The CDR3 spans 15 residues. Germline V CDR1 and CDR2: DFQATT, SNEGSKA (reference sequence).

The chain carries TRBV20-1 and TRBJ1-4, with 8 bases matching TRBD1. Unmatched junction bases numbered 7, after V lost 8 bases and J lost 8 bases. The CDR3 is made up of 12 amino acids. Germline loops: CDR1 DFQATT, CDR2 SNEGSKA (reference sequence). This chain's CDR3 is CSSQGAWEKLFF. CDR3 nucleotides: TGCAGTTCCCAGGGGGCGTGGGAAAAACTGTTTTTT.

A few counts support this clonotype. V and J are TRBV4-3 and TRBJ2-7, with 9 nucleotides matching TRBD1. The CDR3 runs 15 residues. The germline gives CDR1 LGHNA, CDR2 YSLEER. The trim removed 4 bases at V and 5 bases at J, leaving 9 bases unmatched. The DNA of the CDR3 is TGCGCCAGCAGCCCAGCCGGGACAGGGAAGGACGAGCAGTACTTC. Amino acids: CASSPAGTGKDEQYF.

There are many counts of this clonotype. The genes are TRBV19 and TRBJ2-1; 7 bases agree with TRBD1. The CDR3 is 15 residues long. CDR1 and CDR2 from the germline V gene are LNHDA and SQIVND (reference sequence). J gave up 5 bases and V 1 base, and 5 bases lay outside the gene matches. This CDR3 reads CASSIGEGADNEQFF. CDR3 bases: TGTGCCAGTAGTATAGGAGAGGGGGCGGACAATGAGCAGTTCTTC.